This TCR beta chain was profiled in a study of blood T cell repertoires in COVID-19. Study in general: Recovered participants had two consecutive negative NP/OP PCR tests, healthcare professional clearance, or symptom resolution.

The CDR3 runs to 16 residues. Trimming cost V 0 bases and J 2 bases; bases outside gene matches: 5. Germline V gives CDR1 SGDLS, CDR2 YYNGEE. Only one count was recorded for this clone. Here immunoSEQ multiplex PCR was the method, and the copy in TCRdb shows in-frame clones only, minus some. The sample records around 360,000 clones, 80% to 90% being singletons. Sequencing was performed on PBMCs or T cells enriched from blood (not recorded which). This chain connects TRBV9 to TRBJ2-1; 7 bases are a match to TRBD2. This TCR came from a middle-aged man in a cohort exposed to, infected with or recovered from COVID-19 (not recorded which). The DNA for the CDR3 is TGTGCCAGCAGCGTAGGGATGACTAGCCCCTACAATGAGCAGTTCTTC. This gives the protein CASSVGMTSPYNEQFF. Supplemented by reference TRBV9 and TRBJ2-1, the full variable domain reads DSGVTQTPKHLITATGQRVTLRCSPRSGDLSVYWYQQSLDQGLQFLIQYYNGEERAKGNILERFSAQQFPDLHSELNLSSLELGDSALYFCASSVGMTSPYNEQFFGPGTRLTVL.